Below, one TCR beta chain is given with its context. Germline V gives CDR1 LNHDA, CDR2 SQIVND (reference sequence). The CDR3 runs to 20 residues. The V end lost 1 base, the J end lost 3 bases, and 25 bases lay between the germline ends. Authors' methods: Scientists estimated how many nucleated cells there were by amplifying reference gene primers. Assay used: immunoSEQ multiplex PCR; TCRdb lists only in-frame clones, some missing. Clonal size and the V and J genes are those of that table, whereas D and trimming came from the DNA. The sample has nearly 45,000 clones, approximately 90% seen once; the top ten hold 3% to 4.5%. This sample is part of a study of blood T cell repertoires in COVID-19. As for the study in general: Sample material is recorded as cDNA or gDNA derived from T cells, B-cell-depleted T cells, or PBMCs.

Followed longitudinally, the Seattle patients had been enrolled during active infection. Material: peripheral blood. The chain couples TRBV19 to TRBJ1-3; no firm D call. This clonotype originated in a man in his forties with COVID-19, enrolled during active disease. The CDR3 bases are TGTGCCAGTAGTATAGGATGGAGAAGGACTACTAGGCTCCTTGGAAACACCATATATTTT. Translation: CASSIGWRRTTRLLGNTIYF.